This T cell receptor (beta chain) derives from a study of blood T cell repertoires in COVID-19. The repertoire was sequenced with immunoSEQ multiplex PCR; TCRdb's copy has only in-frame clones and lacks some. The data contain about 87,000 clones, under 85% of them singletons. This CDR3 is built from 13 residues. Trimming took off 1 base at V and 7 bases at J, with 6 bases between the two ends. Germline CDR1 SGDLS, CDR2 YYNGEE. The V gene is TRBV9, the J gene TRBJ1-6, with D unclear. The receptor's source is a woman older than 75 with COVID-19, enrolled during active disease. What was sequenced was peripheral blood. The CDR3 DNA reads as TGTGCCAGCAGCGTATTAATCAATTCACCCCTCCACTTT. Translated: CASSVLINSPLHF.